A selection of T cell receptor beta chains follows, all from one sample in a study. TCRdb fed the RT-PCR reads into MiXCR, producing one record per CDR3 protein. Of about 680,000 distinct CDR3 sequences listed, 14% are singletons. The sequencing input was memory CD4+ T cells from blood. These receptor sequences come from a female donor in good health, serving as a healthy control. Both conserved end residues are part of each CDR3. The D gene is left open where the match is weak.

v_gene	j_gene	d_gene	CDR3aa
TRBV29-1	TRBJ2-1	TRBD1	CSVIGTGFLGSYNEQFF
TRBV7-7	TRBJ2-3	-	CASSPRAGITDTQYF
TRBV5-1	TRBJ2-3	TRBD2	CASSLLAGLTDTQYF
TRBV4-2	TRBJ1-2	-	CASSQDAGQNYGYTF
TRBV5-1	TRBJ2-3	-	CASSAGFISGLTDTQYF
TRBV2	TRBJ1-1	TRBD1	CASTSSGQANTEAFF
TRBV5-1	TRBJ2-1	TRBD2	CASSPEGLAGSYNEQFF
TRBV5-4	TRBJ2-7	TRBD2	CASSLAELAGVGEQYF
TRBV5-1	TRBJ2-1	-	CASSASTKYNEQFF
TRBV5-1	TRBJ2-1	TRBD2	CASSKLAGALYNEQFF
TRBV4-3	TRBJ2-6	-	CASSQDFSSSGANVLTF
TRBV5-1	TRBJ2-7	TRBD2	CASSVTRTSSYEQYF
TRBV5-1	TRBJ2-2	-	CASSPRGRADTGELFF
TRBV18	TRBJ2-3	-	CASSAYADTQYF
TRBV5-4	TRBJ1-1	-	CASSPSTEAEAFF
TRBV19	TRBJ2-3	TRBD1	CASTKGQSTDTQYF
TRBV10-3	TRBJ1-5	-	CAISEFNPGVSNQPQHF
TRBV29-1	TRBJ2-2	-	CSVTYLSTGELFF
TRBV15	TRBJ2-5	-	CATSRNRGGEETQYF
TRBV3-1	TRBJ1-1	-	CASRLADRNTEAFF
TRBV20-1	TRBJ2-7	TRBD2	CSALGLAESYEQYF
TRBV20-1	TRBJ2-1	TRBD2	CSAREETSWRKFF
TRBV28	TRBJ2-3	TRBD2	CASSLAGAEADTQYF
TRBV20-1	TRBJ1-2	-	CSPLGRDDGYTF
TRBV18	TRBJ2-1	-	CASCAAPSYNEQFF
TRBV6-6	TRBJ2-4	TRBD1	CASSPQAGQGGNIQYF
TRBV27	TRBJ2-7	-	CASSHQGYEQYF
TRBV7-9	TRBJ2-4	TRBD2	CASRRGDIQYF
TRBV20-1	TRBJ1-1	TRBD1	CSASAGGPGTEAFF
TRBV11-2	TRBJ1-1	-	CASSRRYGRPNTEAFF
TRBV4-3	TRBJ1-1	-	CASSLPKQKAFF
TRBV6-6	TRBJ1-6	-	CASRLPRQEAPLHF
TRBV24-1	TRBJ1-2	-	CATSGAGLHYGYTF
TRBV9	TRBJ1-2	-	CASSAGAQPNYGYTF
TRBV5-1	TRBJ2-6	-	CASSGGTPGANVLTF
TRBV6-5	TRBJ2-2	TRBD1	CASRRKGAGTGELFF
TRBV28	TRBJ2-7	-	CASIPAGGEQYF
TRBV6-5	TRBJ2-7	-	CASSYFPTYEQYF
TRBV20-1	TRBJ2-1	-	CSARVGGISPKGYNEQFF
TRBV2	TRBJ1-1	TRBD1	CASRTDRGRGTEAFF
TRBV20-1	TRBJ2-1	TRBD2	CSATGLAGLYNEQFF
TRBV12-3/TRBV12-4	TRBJ2-5	-	CASSLATGLGETQYF
TRBV18	TRBJ2-2	TRBD2	CASSPPNLAVTGELFF
TRBV12-3/TRBV12-4	TRBJ2-3	TRBD2	CASSFGGLAGALADTQYF
TRBV28	TRBJ2-1	-	CASSLGQDYGEQFF
TRBV5-1	TRBJ2-5	TRBD2	CASTFAGTSEETQYF
TRBV28	TRBJ2-3	TRBD2	CASSFGGRAIDTQYF
TRBV20-1	TRBJ1-2	TRBD1	CSARSGGGRGGYTF
TRBV30	TRBJ1-1	-	CAWRNRNTEAFF
TRBV7-2	TRBJ2-1	-	CASSLAGHGGANEQFF
TRBV29-1	TRBJ2-6	-	CSVTDRAGANVLTF